This T cell receptor beta chain was found in a study of blood T cells in healthy people across ages (dated by TCRdb to between 2014 and 2017). For the study in its entirety: In model experiments, template switching captured about one uniquely barcoded TCR beta cDNA molecule for every two T cells. Age-related changes in TCR beta repertoire diversity were measured in the study by deep sequencing normalized with unique cDNA molecular identifiers. The donors were split into four age groups: young (average roughly 15 years), middle-aged (around 37), aged (around 67) and long-lived (under 85). To avoid experimental bias, donors of different ages were randomly spread across the sequencing lanes. Using the same blood draw, the study looked at two additional independent replicas of 1 million unique cDNA reads for two donors, one aged 18 to 30 and the other aged 80 or older.

The library relied on 5' RACE. Sequencer: Illumina HiSeq 2500. A second PCR of about 7 to 12 cycles was run with a J-beta primer mix and a sample-barcoded 5' primer. A template-switch 5' adaptor carrying 12 random nucleotides introduced a unique molecular identifier onto each TCR beta cDNA molecule. Each sample yielded at least 2.5 million CDR3-containing paired-end reads. The Mint cDNA synthesis kit, primed by a TRBC-specific oligonucleotide, was used to synthesize first-strand cDNA from all RNA. After uracil-DNA glycosylase treatment, a first 18-cycle PCR used universal primers M1SS and BC2_uni_R on all cDNA. The authors' pipeline ran thus. For normalization, 1 million high-quality reads, each with a distinct molecular identifier, were randomly selected from each sample. Instead of being binned into consensus sequences, reads that shared molecular identifiers were thrown out. MiTCR, set to a Q25 quality threshold and the strictest error-elimination algorithm, was used for CDR3 identification, clonotype clustering and error correction. A nonparametric unseen species model with Euler transformation was used to estimate a lower bound on total TCR beta diversity. The public reads were run again by TCRdb, first through fastp at Q25 and then through MiXCR, and only productive beta chains were kept. Every CDR3 protein is listed once, alongside the most common genes and DNA of its rows. The V and J calls were not made by the authors but by TCRdb's processing. This sample gives fewer than 700,000 distinct CDR3 sequences in total; 47% of them show up just once. 20% to 25% of the sample rests with the top ten.

The roughly 39 donors, aged about 6 to 100 years, were systemically healthy Caucasian individuals from Russia. Each donor gave ten milliliters of peripheral blood, collected into EDTA-treated Vacutainer tubes. PBMCs were isolated by Ficoll-Paque density-gradient centrifugation, with at least 6.5 million obtained per sample. Trizol reagent was used to extract total RNA from PBMCs, with at least 5.5 micrograms per sample. For every donor, flow cytometry on a PBMC aliquot measured the percentage of naive CD45RAhigh/CD27high T cells. Notes on this clonotype: The specificity of this receptor is unknown. No much larger clone exists at a distance of one base, and base qualities are not known.

From its cysteine to its phenylalanine, the CDR3 spans 14 amino acids. CDR3 DNA is the only sequence kept; it has 42 bases, read in frame from the first base. Trimming at the junction amounts to 6 bases on V and 6 bases on J, and the germline ends lie 17 bases apart. Study-wide findings and limitations: Donor CMV infection status was unknown, potentially confounding age-related changes in expanded clonotypes. As age increased, observed TCR beta diversity per million T cells dropped in a roughly linear way, and a significant reduction was already evident by age 40. Total diversity estimates from one million sequenced T cells were considered lower bounds and underestimates. Compared with the aged group, the long-lived group had more naive CD4+ T cells, fewer expanded clones and increased TCR diversity, suggesting age selection. Bulk unsorted PBMC profiling prevented conclusive comparison of naive and antigen-experienced compartments. The percentage of naive T cells measured by flow cytometry correlated strongly with observed TCR beta diversity.

The chain is encoded by TRBV12-3 or TRBV12-4 joined to TRBJ1-1; confidence is insufficient to name the D gene. The TCR sequence derives from a man at least 80 years old in good health. The sample comprised blood. The CDR3 corresponds to CASSLLRAAAEAFF. DNA sequence: TGTGCCAGCAGCCTGCTTCGCGCGGCCGCTGAAGCTTTCTTT.